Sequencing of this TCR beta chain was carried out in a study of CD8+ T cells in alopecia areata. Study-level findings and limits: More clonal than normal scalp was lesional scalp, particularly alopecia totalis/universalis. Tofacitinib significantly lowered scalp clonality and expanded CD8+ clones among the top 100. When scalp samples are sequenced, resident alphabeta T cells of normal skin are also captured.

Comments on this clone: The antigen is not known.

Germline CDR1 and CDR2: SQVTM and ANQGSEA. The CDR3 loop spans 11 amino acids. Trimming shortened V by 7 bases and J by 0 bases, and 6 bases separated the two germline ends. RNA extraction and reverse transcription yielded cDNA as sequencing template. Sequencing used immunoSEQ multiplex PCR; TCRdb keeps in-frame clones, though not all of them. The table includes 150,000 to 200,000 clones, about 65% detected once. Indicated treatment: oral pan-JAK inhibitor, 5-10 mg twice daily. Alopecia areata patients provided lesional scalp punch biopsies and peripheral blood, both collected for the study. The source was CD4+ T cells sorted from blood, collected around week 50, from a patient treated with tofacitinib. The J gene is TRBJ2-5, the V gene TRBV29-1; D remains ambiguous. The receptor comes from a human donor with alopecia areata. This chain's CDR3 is CSAGHQETQYF. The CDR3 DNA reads TGCAGCGCCGGTCACCAAGAGACCCAGTACTTC.